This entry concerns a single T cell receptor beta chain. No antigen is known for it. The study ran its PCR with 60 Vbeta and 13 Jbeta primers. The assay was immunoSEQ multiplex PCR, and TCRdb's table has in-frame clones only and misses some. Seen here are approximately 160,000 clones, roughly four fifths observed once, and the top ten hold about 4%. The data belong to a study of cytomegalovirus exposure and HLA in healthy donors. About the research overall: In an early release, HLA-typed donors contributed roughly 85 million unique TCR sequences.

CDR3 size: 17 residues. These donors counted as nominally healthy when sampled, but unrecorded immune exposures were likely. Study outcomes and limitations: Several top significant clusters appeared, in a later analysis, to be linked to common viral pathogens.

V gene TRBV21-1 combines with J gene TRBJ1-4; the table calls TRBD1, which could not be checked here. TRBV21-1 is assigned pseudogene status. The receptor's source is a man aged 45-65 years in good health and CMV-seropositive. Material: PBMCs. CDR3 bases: TGTGCCAGCAACAAACCGCAGGGTCTTGCAACTAATGAAAAACTGTTTTTT. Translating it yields CASNKPQGLATNEKLFF.